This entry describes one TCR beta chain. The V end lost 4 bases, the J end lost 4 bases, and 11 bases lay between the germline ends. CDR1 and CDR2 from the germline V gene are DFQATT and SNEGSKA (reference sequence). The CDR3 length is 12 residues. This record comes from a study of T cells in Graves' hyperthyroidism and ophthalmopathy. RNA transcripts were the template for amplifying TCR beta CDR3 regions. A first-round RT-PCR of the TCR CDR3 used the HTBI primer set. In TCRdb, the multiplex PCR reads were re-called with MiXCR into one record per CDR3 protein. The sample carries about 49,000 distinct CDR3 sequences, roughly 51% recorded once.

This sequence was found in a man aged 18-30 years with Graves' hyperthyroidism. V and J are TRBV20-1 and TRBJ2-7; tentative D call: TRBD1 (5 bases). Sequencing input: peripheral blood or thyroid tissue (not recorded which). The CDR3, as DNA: TGCAGTGCTACACTTAGGGGTTACGAGCAGTACTTC. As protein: CSATLRGYEQYF.